What follows are 27 T cell receptor beta chains derived from one specimen sequenced in a study of T cells in Graves' hyperthyroidism and ophthalmopathy. The TCR beta CDR3 regions underwent amplification using RNA transcripts as the source. First-round RT-PCR of the TCR CDR3 relied on the HTBI primer set. TCRdb reprocessed the multiplex PCR reads with MiXCR, giving one entry per CDR3 protein. The table lists about 400,000 distinct CDR3 sequences, around 14% of them singletons. The source material was blood. The source is a woman younger than 35 with Graves' hyperthyroidism.

The table lists this clonotype with many counts. The genes are TRBV2 and TRBJ1-2; D call uncertain. Trimming cost V 8 bases and J 5 bases, with 12 bases left between them. Germline V CDR1 and CDR2: SNHLY, FYNNEI. This CDR3 comprises 12 residues. CDR3 coding DNA: TGTGCCAGCCGTCAGTTGGGTTATGGCTACACCTTC. Amino acid sequence: CASRQLGYGYTF.

Ten or more counts support this clonotype. The chain joins TRBV20-1 to TRBJ2-7, with D possibly matching TRBD2 (6 bases). From germline, CDR1 is DFQATT and CDR2 SNEGSKA (reference sequence). The CDR3 is made up of 15 amino acids. Trimming shortened V by 1 base and J by 7 bases, and 20 bases separated the two germline ends. CDR3 bases: TGCAGTGCTAGAGTTCGCGGGGACTTTGCGGAAGAGCAGTACTTC. Its translation: CSARVRGDFAEEQYF.

This clonotype was recorded at least ten times. The chain joins TRBV20-1 to TRBJ2-1; D not certain. The CDR3 spans 15 residues. The germline V and J ends were trimmed by 2 bases and 5 bases, with 16 bases remaining between them. Germline V lookup: CDR1 DFQATT, CDR2 SNEGSKA (reference sequence). The CDR3 nucleotides are TGCAGTGCTAGATGGGTCTCCCCACCTAACAATGAGCAGTTCTTC. This sequence encodes CSARWVSPPNNEQFF.

This clonotype was seen only a few times. The gene calls are TRBV12-3 or TRBV12-4 and TRBJ1-5; D is possibly TRBD1 (5 bases). Trimming took 5 bases from V and 4 from J, leaving 18 bases between them. The CDR3 is made up of 16 amino acids. The CDR3 bases are TGTGCCAGCAGTCGCCTCCCGGGACTACAAAATCAGCCCCAGCATTTT. Its translation is CASSRLPGLQNQPQHF.

In this sample, this clonotype turned up many times. This chain connects TRBV2 to TRBJ2-5; D is ambiguous. Germline-derived CDR1 and CDR2 are SNHLY and FYNNEI. Between the trimmed V and J ends, which lost 5 bases and 1 base, there was a span of 20 bases. The CDR3 length is 17 residues. The CDR3 loop reads CASSLWDWVRSQETQYF. The CDR3 coding sequence is TGTGCCAGCAGTTTATGGGATTGGGTGCGGAGCCAAGAGACCCAGTACTTC.

This clonotype was seen more than once but under ten times. This chain joins TRBV13 and TRBJ1-2; perhaps TRBD1 as D (5 bases). From germline, CDR1 is PRHDT and CDR2 FYEKMQ (reference sequence). The CDR3 covers 14 residues. V lost 1 base and J 8 bases, leaving 14 bases between the germline ends. The CDR3 DNA follows: TGTGCCAGCAGCTTAGAGGGGCTAGCATCGGGCTACACCTTC. Its translation is CASSLEGLASGYTF.

This chain joins TRBV11-1 and TRBJ1-2, with D hard to call. There are 14 residues in the CDR3. The germline V gene has CDR1 SGHAT and CDR2 FQDESV (reference sequence). Between the trimmed V and J ends, which lost 2 bases and 5 bases, there was a span of 12 bases. The CDR3 DNA reads as TGTGCCAGCAGCTTAAGCAGCCTCGATTATGGCTACACCTTC. Translated: CASSLSSLDYGYTF.

This clonotype was picked up many times. This chain links TRBV29-1 with TRBJ2-3; D not resolved. With 7 bases removed from V and 0 bases from J, the gap between germline ends came to 14 bases. Germline V gives CDR1 SQVTM, CDR2 ANQGSEA. This CDR3 contains 14 residues. Here the CDR3 DNA reads TGCAGCGCCTGGGCGTTAGCTAGCACAGATACGCAGTATTTT. It yields the protein CSAWALASTDTQYF.

The chain joins TRBV4-1 to TRBJ2-7; a possible D gene is TRBD2 (5 bases). The CDR3 is 16 residues long. CDR1 and CDR2 from the germline V gene are MGHRA and YSYEKL. With 4 bases removed from V and 2 bases from J, the gap between germline ends came to 18 bases. The CDR3 nucleotides read TGCGCCAGCAGCCGCCCCGGCCGGACTTGGGCCTACGAGCAGTACTTC. Translation: CASSRPGRTWAYEQYF.

This clonotype was seen repeatedly, ten times or more. A much more abundant neighbour one base away suggests this may be a read error. The rearrangement links TRBV12-3 or TRBV12-4 to TRBJ1-1, with D unresolved. Trimming left V 3 bases short and J 1 base short, with 6 bases between. The CDR3 consists of 13 residues. The CDR3 protein is CASSFGPNTEAFF. For the CDR3, the DNA is TGTGCCAGCAGTTTCGGACCGAACACTGAAGCTTTCTTT.

In its sample, this clonotype was seen a few times. The J gene is TRBJ1-6, the V gene TRBV19, with D possibly TRBD1 on 5 matching bases. This CDR3 comprises 13 residues. V dropped 1 base and J dropped 7 bases, with 5 bases sitting between them. Germline assignment: CDR1 LNHDA and CDR2 SQIVND (reference sequence). The CDR3 sequence is CASSIGTNSPLHF. CDR3 nucleotide sequence: TGTGCCAGTAGTATAGGGACAAATTCACCCCTCCACTTT.

This clonotype was seen at least ten times. This chain joins TRBV20-1 and TRBJ2-3; 9 bases align to TRBD2. Germline CDR1 and CDR2: DFQATT and SNEGSKA (reference sequence). Unmatched junction bases numbered 4, after V lost 5 bases and J lost 1 base. The CDR3 is 14 residues long. The CDR3 DNA reads TGCAGTGCTCTTAGGACTAGCGGCACAGATACGCAGTATTTT. Residues: CSALRTSGTDTQYF.

On this clonotype itself: This clone may be a read error of a much larger clone one base away. No conserved phenylalanine or tryptophan is present at the end of the CDR3, so a read error is the likely explanation. CDR3 residues: CAWRENYGYTL. DNA for the CDR3: TGTGCCTGGAGGGAAAACTATGGCTACACCCTC. The chain joins TRBV30 to TRBJ1-2; no firm D call. Germline CDR1 is GTSNPN and CDR2 is SVGIG (reference sequence). The CDR3 is 11 residues long. Trimming left V 3 bases short and J 2 bases short, with 4 bases between.

V and J are TRBV5-1 and TRBJ2-5; 11 nucleotides line up with TRBD2. The CDR3 sequence is 17 residues long. V trimming: 0 bases; J trimming: 1 base; junction bases outside the gene matches: 5. Germline CDR1 reads SGHRS; CDR2 reads YFSETQ. CDR3 amino acids: CASSLAPSGGPQETQYF. DNA of the CDR3: TGCGCCAGCAGCTTGGCCCCTAGCGGGGGGCCCCAAGAGACCCAGTACTTC.

The chain links TRBV19 to TRBJ2-1; 13 bases are a match to TRBD2. The CDR3 extends over 17 amino acids. Trimming took 3 bases from V and 2 from J; bases not matched to a gene: 4. The germline V gene has CDR1 LNHDA and CDR2 SQIVND (reference sequence). For the CDR3, the DNA is TGTGCCAGTAGTATGGGACTAGCGGGATACCCCTACAATGAGCAGTTCTTC. Encoded protein: CASSMGLAGYPYNEQFF.

This clonotype has a count of ten or more. V and J are TRBV27 and TRBJ1-5; D gene unclear. Trimming shortened V by 4 bases and J by 0 bases, and 13 bases separated the two germline ends. This CDR3 spans 16 amino acids. Germline assignment: CDR1 MNHEY and CDR2 SMNVEV (reference sequence). CDR3 nucleotides: TGTGCCAGCAGTTCCCTGGGCAGTGCTAGCAATCAGCCCCAGCATTTT. Amino acids: CASSSLGSASNQPQHF.

This clonotype was found a few times. V and J are TRBV5-4 and TRBJ2-1; 8 nucleotides agree with TRBD2. Losses at the gene ends were 6 bases for V and 7 bases for J; bases not matched to a gene: 9. Germline assignment: CDR1 SGHNT and CDR2 YYREEE (reference sequence). The CDR3 totals 14 residues. The CDR3 DNA reads as TGTGCCAGCACCCCGGGGGGGGAGAAGAATGAGCAGTTCTTC. It is translated as CASTPGGEKNEQFF.

This clonotype has at least ten counts. This chain joins TRBV27 and TRBJ2-6; no reliable D call. Between the trimmed V and J ends, which lost 1 base and 0 bases, there was a span of 10 bases. This CDR3 has 17 residues. The germline CDR1 and CDR2 sequences are MNHEY and SMNVEV (reference sequence). The CDR3 DNA is TGTGCCAGCAGTTTATATGGTGTCGGCTCTGGGGCCAACGTCCTGACTTTC. Residues: CASSLYGVGSGANVLTF.

This clonotype has ten or more counts. V usage is TRBV9 and J usage is TRBJ2-5; D is possibly TRBD1 (6 bases). CDR1 is SGDLS, CDR2 YYNGEE, per germline. The V gene lost 4 bases and the J gene lost 1 base, with 17 bases spanning the gap. The CDR3 runs 16 residues. As DNA, the CDR3 is TGTGCCAGCAGCCGAGGTGGGGGACAAATCCAAGAGACCCAGTACTTC. It codes for CASSRGGGQIQETQYF.

With regard to this clonotype: At one end the junction does not follow the germline gene, possibly because of a read error. The chain joins TRBV2 to TRBJ2-7, with 12 bases that match TRBD2. CDR3 length: 15 residues. Germline CDR1 is SNHLY and CDR2 is FYNNEI. CDR3 loop: CASGLAGGYTYEQCF. DNA for the CDR3: TGTGCCAGCGGGCTAGCGGGGGGGTACACCTACGAGCAGTGCTTC.

Comments on this clonotype: This may be a read error, as it is one base from a much larger clone. This chain links TRBV13 with TRBJ2-1, with TRBD2 matching over 8 bases. This CDR3 spans 16 amino acids. CDR1 is PRHDT, CDR2 FYEKMQ, per germline (reference sequence). Trimming at V came to 2 bases and at J to 2 bases, leaving 5 bases not matched to a gene. The CDR3 DNA reads as TGTGCCAGCAGCTTAACGGGGACTAGGGCCTACAATGAGCAGTTCTTC. Protein product: CASSLTGTRAYNEQFF.

This clonotype has ten or more counts. This sequence joins TRBV6-1 and TRBJ2-2; 8 bases map to TRBD1. Germline V gene sequence: CDR1 MNHNS, CDR2 SASEGT. The CDR3 is 14 residues long. V trimming: 6 bases; J trimming: 5 bases; junction bases outside the gene matches: 5. In DNA form, the CDR3 reads TGTGCCAGCAGGGGGGACAGGATAACCGGGGAGCTGTTTTTT. This translates into CASRGDRITGELFF.

V gene TRBV10-3 combines with J gene TRBJ1-3; possibly TRBD1 for D (6 bases). Germline values: CDR1 ENHRY, CDR2 SYGVKD. Trimming took 6 bases from V and 2 from J, leaving 11 bases between them. The CDR3 is 14 residues long. The CDR3: CAIRGQGPGNTIYF. The CDR3 bases are TGTGCCATCAGGGGGCAGGGGCCTGGAAACACCATATATTTT.

Many counts were recorded for this clonotype. DNA for the CDR3: TGTGCCAGCAGAACAACAGGGGCCGAGCAGTACTTC. This sequence encodes CASRTTGAEQYF. The chain links TRBV6-1 to TRBJ2-7, with 7 bases lining up with TRBD1. Germline V gene lookup returns CDR1 MNHNS and CDR2 SASEGT. With V trimmed by 6 bases and J by 6 bases, 5 bases remained unmatched. The CDR3 is 12 amino acids.

In its sample, this clonotype was seen many times. This chain's CDR3 is CASSPGGNEQYF. CDR3 nucleotides: TGTGCCAGCTCCCCAGGGGGGAACGAGCAGTACTTC. The V gene is TRBV18, the J gene TRBJ2-7, with D possibly matching TRBD1 (7 bases). Looked up from germline, CDR1 is KGHSH and CDR2 is LQKENI. V lost 6 bases and J lost 5, with 11 bases in between. This CDR3 spans 12 amino acids.

This chain links TRBV3-1 with TRBJ1-6; D is unclear. The V gene's germline CDR1 is LGHDT and CDR2 YNNKEL (reference sequence). This CDR3 region has 11 residues. Trimming removed 0 bases from V and 9 bases from J, with 0 bases in between. The CDR3, as DNA: TGTGCCAGCAGCCAAGATTCACCCCTCCACTTT. Protein product: CASSQDSPLHF. The full variable domain, rest sourced from reference TRBV3-1 and TRBJ1-6, is DTAVSQTPKYLVTQMGNDKSIKCEQNLGHDTMYWYKQDSKKFLKIMFSYNNKELIINETVPNRFSPKSPDKAHLNLHINSLELGDSAVYFCASSQDSPLHFGNGTRLTVT.

The chain is built from TRBV2 and TRBJ2-5; 9 bases are shared with TRBD2. Germline V gives CDR1 SNHLY, CDR2 FYNNEI. This CDR3 is 14 amino acids long. Trimming removed 5 bases from V and 7 bases from J; junction bases left unmatched: 8. CDR3 amino acids: CASSQGEAGGTQYF. Written as DNA, the CDR3 is TGTGCCAGCAGTCAGGGCGAAGCGGGGGGGACCCAGTACTTC. Full variable domain (outside the CDR3, taken from reference TRBV2 and TRBJ2-5): EPEVTQTPSHQVTQMGQEVILRCVPISNHLYFYWYRQILGQKVEFLVSFYNNEISEKSEIFDDQFSVERPDGSNFTLKIRSTKLEDSAMYFCASSQGEAGGTQYFGPGTRLLVL.